The 20 T cell receptor beta chains in this list originate from one sample, sequenced in a study of early T cells in non-severe SARS-CoV-2 infection. One entry per CDR3 protein results from TCRdb running MiXCR on the 5' RACE reads. Of 40,000 to 60,000 distinct CDR3 sequences listed, about 12% were seen once; the top ten hold about 8.9%. Sequencing was carried out using whole blood. All receptors derive from an adult who was a healthcare worker with PCR-confirmed SARS-CoV-2 infection or an uninfected control (not recorded which).

This clonotype was seen a few times. The CDR3 bases are TGTGCCAGCAGCTTCGGCCATTTCTACGAGCAGTACTTC. Its protein is CASSFGHFYEQYF. This rearrangement joins TRBV7-9 to TRBJ2-7; no clear D gene. Germline assignment: CDR1 SEHNR and CDR2 FQNEAQ (reference sequence). V was shortened by 3 bases and J by 3 bases, with 9 bases between the two germline ends. This CDR3 is built from 13 residues.

The rearrangement joins TRBV7-9 to TRBJ2-1, with 8 bases matching TRBD2. The V and J ends lost 1 base and 1 base, in that order; junction bases with no gene match: 3. The CDR3 loop spans 16 amino acids. Germline V gene sequence: CDR1 SEHNR, CDR2 FQNEAQ (reference sequence). The CDR3 coding sequence is TGTGCCAGCAGCTTAGGTTTAGCGGGGTCCTACAATGAGCAGTTCTTC. It encodes CASSLGLAGSYNEQFF. The full variable domain, completed using reference TRBV7-9 and TRBJ2-1, is DTGVSQNPRHKITKRGQNVTFRCDPISEHNRLYWYRQTLGQGPEFLTYFQNEAQLEKSRLLSDRFSAERPKGSFSTLEIQRTEQGDSAMYLCASSLGLAGSYNEQFFGPGTRLTVL.

The sample holds a few counts of this clonotype. V is TRBV20-1 and J is TRBJ1-6; no firm D call. The germline V and J ends were trimmed by 2 bases and 0 bases, with 14 bases remaining between them. This CDR3 region has 17 residues. Germline V gives CDR1 DFQATT, CDR2 SNEGSKA (reference sequence). Here the CDR3 reads CSARTPPGSSYNSPLHF. The CDR3 bases are TGCAGTGCTAGAACCCCGCCAGGCAGCTCCTATAATTCACCCCTCCACTTT.

This clonotype appeared many times. The V gene is TRBV6-5, the J gene TRBJ1-1; the D gene is possibly TRBD1 (5 bases). Germline CDR1 is MNHEY and CDR2 is SVGAGI. Trimming left V 0 bases short and J 3 bases short, with 11 bases between. The CDR3 is 15 residues long. The CDR3 sequence: CASSYSAGFDTEAFF. CDR3 coding DNA: TGTGCCAGCAGTTACTCGGCAGGGTTCGACACTGAAGCTTTCTTT.

This clonotype was picked up a small number of times. The rearrangement uses TRBV7-2 and TRBJ2-1; a weak D match, TRBD2 (5 bases). There are 15 residues in the CDR3. V was trimmed by 5 bases and J by 0 bases, leaving 11 bases between them. Germline V gene sequence: CDR1 SGHTA, CDR2 FQGNSA. The CDR3 region is CASSPGLNSYNEQFF. The CDR3 DNA sequence: TGTGCCAGCAGCCCCGGACTGAACTCCTACAATGAGCAGTTCTTC.

This clonotype was seen repeatedly, ten times or more. V is TRBV7-9 and J is TRBJ1-2; perhaps TRBD1 as D (5 bases). Germline V lookup: CDR1 SEHNR, CDR2 FQNEAQ (reference sequence). The CDR3 extends over 13 amino acids. Deletions cut 5 bases from V and 5 bases from J, with 12 bases between. For the CDR3, the DNA is TGTGCCAGCAGCGGGGACGGGAATTATGGCTACACCTTC. It translates to CASSGDGNYGYTF.

The sample holds many counts of this clonotype. This chain connects TRBV7-9 to TRBJ2-2; D ambiguous. Looked up from germline, CDR1 is SEHNR and CDR2 is FQNEAQ (reference sequence). Trimming cost V 8 bases and J 4 bases, with 14 bases left between them. CDR3 length: 14 residues. The CDR3 DNA follows: TGTGCCAGCGAGACGGGTGGGCCCACCGGGGAGCTGTTTTTT. It yields the protein CASETGGPTGELFF.

This clonotype appeared a few times. V gene TRBV6-2 or TRBV6-3 combines with J gene TRBJ2-2, with TRBD1 matching 8 bases. The CDR3 runs to 17 residues. The germline V gene encodes CDR1 MNHEY and CDR2 SVGEGT. Trimming removed 1 base from V and 1 base from J; junction bases left unmatched: 5. CDR3 amino acids: CASSYFPDRGNTGELFF. The DNA of the CDR3 is TGTGCCAGCAGTTACTTCCCCGACAGGGGGAACACCGGGGAGCTGTTTTTT.

This clonotype was counted many times. V is TRBV5-1 and J is TRBJ1-1; TRBD1 agrees at 7 bases. The germline V gene has CDR1 SGHRS and CDR2 YFSETQ. The CDR3 sequence is 16 residues long. Germline trimming cut 0 bases from V and 0 bases from J; bases unmatched to any gene: 5. The CDR3 sequence: CASSLEPRGMNTEAFF. DNA for the CDR3: TGCGCCAGCAGCTTGGAACCCAGGGGGATGAACACTGAAGCTTTCTTT.

This clonotype has only a few counts. CDR3 in amino acids: CAWTTPLSYEQYF. The CDR3 DNA sequence: TGTGCCTGGACAACCCCGCTCTCCTACGAGCAGTACTTC. The chain has TRBV30 and TRBJ2-7; D not certain. Germline V CDR1 and CDR2: GTSNPN, SVGIG (reference sequence). V lost 4 bases and J lost 0, with 10 bases in between. The CDR3 covers 13 residues.

This clonotype was recorded a few times. The chain links TRBV15 to TRBJ2-1, with D possibly matching TRBD2 (6 bases). Trimming left V 3 bases short and J 4 bases short, with 13 bases between. CDR1 is LNHNV and CDR2 is YYDKDF in the germline V gene (reference sequence). The CDR3 length is 15 residues. The CDR3 spells CATSSRLGGYNEQFF. CDR3 in DNA: TGTGCCACCAGCAGCAGACTTGGAGGGTACAATGAGCAGTTCTTC.

This chain connects TRBV29-1 to TRBJ2-1, with 10 bases lining up with TRBD2. The length of the CDR3 is 14 residues. CDR1 is SQVTM, CDR2 ANQGSEA, per germline. V lost 7 bases, J lost 1 base, and 4 bases stayed unmatched. This chain's CDR3 is CSGMTSGSYNEQFF. CDR3 nucleotides: TGCAGCGGCATGACTAGCGGGTCCTACAATGAGCAGTTCTTC.

In its sample, this clonotype was seen a few times. The DNA for the CDR3 is TGTGCCAGCACCCGAGGGTTTCAAGAGACCCAGTACTTC. It translates to CASTRGFQETQYF. This rearrangement joins TRBV7-2 to TRBJ2-5, with TRBD2 as a possible D gene (5 bases). Trimming removed 7 bases at V and 2 bases at J, with 11 bases between. Germline V gene lookup returns CDR1 SGHTA and CDR2 FQGNSA. The CDR3 runs 13 residues.

This chain connects TRBV19 to TRBJ2-7; D is tentatively TRBD1 or TRBD2 (5 bases each). Trimming took 8 bases from V and 3 from J, leaving 14 bases between them. The CDR3 has 13 amino acids. Germline CDR1 LNHDA, CDR2 SQIVND (reference sequence). CDR3 amino acids: CASGDGPSYEQYF. The CDR3 nucleotides read TGTGCCAGTGGGGACGGACCAAGCTACGAGCAGTACTTC.

This clonotype was found a few times. The chain employs TRBV14 and TRBJ1-2; weak D call: TRBD1 (6 bases). The germline V gene encodes CDR1 SGHDN and CDR2 FVKESK. Trimming removed 4 bases from V and 8 bases from J, with 17 bases in between. The CDR3 has 14 amino acids. CDR3 sequence reads: CASSPLRGPHGYTF. The CDR3 nucleotides are TGTGCCAGCAGCCCTCTCAGGGGCCCCCACGGCTACACCTTC.

With respect to this clonotype: A read error may be the cause here, since a much bigger clone is one base away. V gene TRBV5-1 combines with J gene TRBJ2-5; no reliable D call. The CDR3 runs to 14 residues. V dropped 2 bases and J dropped 1 base, with 9 bases sitting between them. Germline V gene lookup returns CDR1 SGHRS and CDR2 YFSETQ. CDR3 bases: TGCGCCAGCAGCTTCCACAATGGCCAAGAGACCCAGTACTTC. Translating gives CASSFHNGQETQYF.

This clonotype was detected only a few times. The chain employs TRBV7-9 and TRBJ2-1, with 14 bases fitting TRBD2. The V and J ends lost 5 bases and 3 bases, in that order; junction bases with no gene match: 12. This CDR3 spans 19 amino acids. The germline V gene encodes CDR1 SEHNR and CDR2 FQNEAQ (reference sequence). DNA of the CDR3: TGTGCCAGCAGCCCTCTGGCCGGGACTAGCGGGAGTGGCTACAATGAGCAGTTCTTC. It is translated as CASSPLAGTSGSGYNEQFF.

This clonotype was seen only a few times. This CDR3 reads CASSPSIYEQYF. The CDR3 DNA reads as TGTGCCAGCAGCCCGAGTATCTACGAGCAGTACTTC. J is TRBJ2-7 and V is TRBV27, with D uncertain. CDR1 is MNHEY, CDR2 SMNVEV, per germline (reference sequence). Deletions cut 6 bases from V and 3 bases from J, with 9 bases between. This CDR3 spans 12 amino acids.

At least ten counts were recorded for this clonotype. This sequence joins TRBV20-1 and TRBJ2-3; 11 bases line up with TRBD2. V shed 3 bases, J shed 5 bases, and the junction held 13 bases outside the gene matches. The CDR3 covers 17 residues. Germline CDR1 reads DFQATT; CDR2 reads SNEGSKA (reference sequence). The CDR3 bases are TGCAGTGCTAGTGTGTATAGCGGGAGGGCCCTCGAAGATACGCAGTATTTT. Translation gives CSASVYSGRALEDTQYF.

The table lists this clonotype with many counts. V usage is TRBV7-6 and J usage is TRBJ2-1; D gene unclear. Trimming removed 1 base from V and 5 bases from J, with 9 bases in between. This CDR3 has 14 amino acids. Looked up from germline, CDR1 is SGHVS and CDR2 is FNYEAQ. DNA for the CDR3: TGTGCCAGCAGCTTAGGAGTCTTTAACAATGAGCAGTTCTTC. Protein: CASSLGVFNNEQFF. The entire variable domain, with the rest obtained from reference TRBV7-6 and TRBJ2-1, is as follows: GAGVSQSPRYKVTKRGQDVALRCDPISGHVSLYWYRQALGQGPEFLTYFNYEAQQDKSGLPNDRFSAERPEGSISTLTIQRTEQRDSAMYRCASSLGVFNNEQFFGPGTRLTVL.